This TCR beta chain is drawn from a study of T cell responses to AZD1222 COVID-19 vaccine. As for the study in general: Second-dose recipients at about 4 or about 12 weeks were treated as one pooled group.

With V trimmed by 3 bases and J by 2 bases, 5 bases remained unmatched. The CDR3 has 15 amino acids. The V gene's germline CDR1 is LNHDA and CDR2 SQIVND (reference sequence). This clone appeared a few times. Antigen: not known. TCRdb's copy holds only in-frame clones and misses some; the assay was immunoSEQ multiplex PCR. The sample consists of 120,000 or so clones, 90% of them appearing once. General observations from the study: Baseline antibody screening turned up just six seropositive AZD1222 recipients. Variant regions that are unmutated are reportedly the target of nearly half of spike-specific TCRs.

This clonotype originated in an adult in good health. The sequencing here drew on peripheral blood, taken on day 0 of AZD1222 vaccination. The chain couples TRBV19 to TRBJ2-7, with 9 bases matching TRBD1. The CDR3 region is CASSIPGQGTYEQYF. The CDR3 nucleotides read TGTGCCAGTAGTATTCCCGGACAGGGGACCTACGAGCAGTACTTC.